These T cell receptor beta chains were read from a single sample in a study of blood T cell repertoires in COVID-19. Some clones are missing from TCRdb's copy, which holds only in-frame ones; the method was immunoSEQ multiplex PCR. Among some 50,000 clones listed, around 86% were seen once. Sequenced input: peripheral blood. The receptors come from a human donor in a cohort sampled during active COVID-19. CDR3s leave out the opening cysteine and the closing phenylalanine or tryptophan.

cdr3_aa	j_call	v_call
ATANRGTYEQY	TRBJ2-7	TRBV2
ASSKSGLLNQPQH	TRBJ1-5	TRBV7-2
ASRGSHTRKEKLF	TRBJ1-4	TRBV19
ASSRTVSYEQY	TRBJ2-7	TRBV3-1/TRBV3-2
ASLREAGREQY	TRBJ2-7	TRBV6-5
ASSPRDRRSSGNTIY	TRBJ1-3	TRBV9
ASKTGNMNTEAF	TRBJ1-1	TRBV7-2
ASSFKGPGYEQY	TRBJ2-7	TRBV5-1
ASSVGQNTEAF	TRBJ1-1	TRBV10-1
ASSIFFTDDTEAF	TRBJ1-1	TRBV19
AWSKGQGLFEQY	TRBJ2-7	TRBV30
ASTLGGGRSGGYT	TRBJ1-2	TRBV5-4
ASIGTSGGADTQY	TRBJ2-3	TRBV10-2
ASSLEGVNYEQY	TRBJ2-7	TRBV7-9
ASSQEGGGWEKLF	TRBJ1-4	TRBV4-2
ASSPNETPDYEQY	TRBJ2-7	TRBV18
ASSALGTYEQY	TRBJ2-7	TRBV11-1
SVGDIQQETQY	TRBJ2-5	TRBV29-1
ASSLRTPRADTQY	TRBJ2-3	TRBV5-1
ASTPGTFTSTDTQY	TRBJ2-3	TRBV19
ASSLAGRLSTNEKLF	TRBJ1-4	TRBV7-6
ASSHPGGPQH	TRBJ1-5	TRBV4-1
ASSRGPEDTQY	TRBJ2-3	TRBV6-2/TRBV6-3
ASRNRGLGEKLF	TRBJ1-4	TRBV6-5
AIRRQGQNTEAF	TRBJ1-1	TRBV10-3
ASSQEGIAQGYRQPQH	TRBJ1-5	TRBV4-1
ASSPRQKIDYEQY	TRBJ2-7	TRBV19
AWSNRGVYGYT	TRBJ1-2	TRBV30
ASSGAGGTGGGWGENTEAF	TRBJ1-1	TRBV4-3
AWIRGGGRAKNEQF	TRBJ2-1	TRBV30
ASQEPINYGYT	TRBJ1-2	TRBV6-5
AINGQGINSPLH	TRBJ1-6	TRBV10-3
SVEDDSLNTEAF	TRBJ1-1	TRBV29-1
ASSAGGLNTGELF	TRBJ2-2	TRBV5-1
ASSPPGPVSQH	TRBJ1-5	TRBV6-5
ASSEWGESGETQY	TRBJ2-5	TRBV25-1
ASRPGGQSNQPQH	TRBJ1-5	TRBV19
SVCQGGETEAF	TRBJ1-1	TRBV29-1
ASSTPPGTPSNQPQH	TRBJ1-5	TRBV19
ASSPGTGNSPLH	TRBJ1-6	TRBV6-2/TRBV6-3
ATTTGPTYEQY	TRBJ2-7	TRBV6-5
ASSAPGQGFGYT	TRBJ1-2	TRBV6-6
AWSGAIYQPQH	TRBJ1-5	TRBV30
ASSLFGQGDSPLH	TRBJ1-6	TRBV5-1
ASSLNSRNQPQH	TRBJ1-5	TRBV11-2
ASSSWGSGNTIY	TRBJ1-3	TRBV11-2
ASSQGTSGEQF	TRBJ2-1	TRBV3-1/TRBV3-2
ASSLMQTYEQY	TRBJ2-7	TRBV7-2
ASSPVWGGLNTEAF	TRBJ1-1	TRBV18
ASSARSVPNTEAF	TRBJ1-1	TRBV5-1
ASSPTRQGALATEAF	TRBJ1-1	TRBV18
ASNPTGLNTEAF	TRBJ1-1	TRBV19
ASSSIENEQF	TRBJ2-1	TRBV7-8
ASSLGDSPHYEQY	TRBJ2-7	TRBV5-1
ASSGGQGATEAF	TRBJ1-1	TRBV5-1
ASGSRTYEQY	TRBJ2-7	TRBV10-2
ASSSQTLTASGNTIY	TRBJ1-3	TRBV7-9
ASSQVVAGGFSYNEQF	TRBJ2-1	TRBV3-1/TRBV3-2
ASSQGQGLSYEQY	TRBJ2-7	TRBV4-1